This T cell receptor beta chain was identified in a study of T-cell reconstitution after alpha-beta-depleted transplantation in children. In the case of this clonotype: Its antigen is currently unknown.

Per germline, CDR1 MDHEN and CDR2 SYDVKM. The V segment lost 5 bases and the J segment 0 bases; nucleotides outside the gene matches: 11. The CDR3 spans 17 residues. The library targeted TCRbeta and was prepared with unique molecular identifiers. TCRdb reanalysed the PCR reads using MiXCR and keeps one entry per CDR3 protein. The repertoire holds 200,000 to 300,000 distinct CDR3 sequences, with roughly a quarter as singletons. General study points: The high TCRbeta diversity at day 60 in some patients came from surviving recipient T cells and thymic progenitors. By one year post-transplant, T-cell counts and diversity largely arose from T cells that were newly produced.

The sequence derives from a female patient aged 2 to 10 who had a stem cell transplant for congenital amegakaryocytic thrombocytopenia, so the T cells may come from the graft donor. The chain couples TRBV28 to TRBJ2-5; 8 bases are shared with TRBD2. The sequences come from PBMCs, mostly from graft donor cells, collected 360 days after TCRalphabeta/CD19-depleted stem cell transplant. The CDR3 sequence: CASSPGEVAGYQETQYF. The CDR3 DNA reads TGTGCCAGCAGTCCCGGAGAGGTAGCGGGATACCAAGAGACCCAGTACTTC.